The 10 T cell receptor beta chains below all came from one sample that was sequenced in a study of T cell repertoires in cytomegalovirus infection. No antigen has been identified for these receptors. TCRdb itself ran the reads through MiXCR, one entry per CDR3 protein. The repertoire holds under 450,000 distinct CDR3 sequences, around a third seen once, with about 14% in the top ten. The source was cultured PBMCs, collected from culture after CMV antigen stimulation. All receptors derive from a human donor in good health (CMV status not recorded). Some clones in this sample may be carry-over from other donors' samples.

The chain links TRBV6-2 or TRBV6-3 to TRBJ2-3; D gene uncertain. Germline CDR1 reads MNHEY; CDR2 reads SVGEGT. Trimming stripped 5 bases from V and 0 bases from J, with 12 bases between. This CDR3 has 15 residues. The CDR3: CASSTPLPSTDTQYF. Written as DNA, the CDR3 is TGTGCCAGCAGTACGCCCCTTCCTAGCACAGATACGCAGTATTTT.

This clonotype turned up a few times. The chain combines TRBV7-6 with TRBJ2-1, with 7 bases matching TRBD1. V was clipped by 5 bases and J by 4 bases; unmatched bases: 8. The CDR3 runs 15 residues. Looked up from germline, CDR1 is SGHVS and CDR2 is FNYEAQ. CDR3 sequence (DNA): TGTGCCAGCAGCCCTCAGCCAGGGGGATACAATGAGCAGTTCTTC. It is translated as CASSPQPGGYNEQFF.

This clonotype was seen only a few times. The chain joins TRBV6-5 to TRBJ1-4; D is possibly TRBD1 (6 bases). Germline loops: CDR1 MNHEY, CDR2 SVGAGI. This CDR3 comprises 14 residues. Trimming shortened V by 5 bases and J by 3 bases, and 10 bases separated the two germline ends. As DNA, the CDR3 is TGTGCCAGCAGTCCGGGACAACCTAATGAAAAACTGTTTTTT. Translation: CASSPGQPNEKLFF.

The gene calls are TRBV28 and TRBJ1-6, with 7 bases lining up with TRBD1. CDR3 size: 17 residues. Germline values: CDR1 MDHEN, CDR2 SYDVKM. V shed 6 bases and J 0 bases; nucleotides not matched to a gene: 8. The CDR3 loop is CASRRGQISSYNSPLHF. The DNA of the CDR3 is TGTGCCAGCAGGAGGGGACAGATTAGCTCCTATAATTCACCCCTCCACTTT.

A note on this clonotype: This could be a read error, since a much larger clone is one nucleotide away. The chain links TRBV12-3 or TRBV12-4 to TRBJ1-5; D is uncertain. V lost 3 bases and J lost 0, with 9 bases in between. The CDR3 contains 15 residues. CDR3 DNA: TGTGCCAGCAGTTTTGGAGGGAATAGCAATCAGCCCCAGCATTTT. Protein sequence: CASSFGGNSNQPQHF.

This clonotype was seen a few times. This sequence joins TRBV19 and TRBJ2-1; D gene ambiguous. The CDR3 sequence is 14 residues long. Germline V gene sequence: CDR1 LNHDA, CDR2 SQIVND (reference sequence). V lost 4 bases to trimming and J lost 0 bases, with 7 bases between them. In DNA form, the CDR3 reads TGTGCCAGTAGTAGGCAGAGCTCCTACAATGAGCAGTTCTTC. Residues: CASSRQSSYNEQFF. The whole variable domain, filled in from reference TRBV19 and TRBJ2-1, reads DGGITQSPKYLFRKEGQNVTLSCEQNLNHDAMYWYRQDPGQGLRLIYYSQIVNDFQKGDIAEGYSVSREKKESFPLTVTSAQKNPTAFYLCASSRQSSYNEQFFGPGTRLTVL.

The gene calls are TRBV19 and TRBJ2-2; 9 positions agree with TRBD1. The CDR3 is 16 residues long. The V gene's germline CDR1 is LNHDA and CDR2 SQIVND (reference sequence). V lost 8 bases, J lost 5 bases, and 12 bases stayed unmatched. CDR3 sequence (DNA): TGTGCCAGTGGATACAGGGGGCGGAGTCTGACCGGGGAGCTGTTTTTT. It encodes CASGYRGRSLTGELFF.

The V gene is TRBV19, the J gene TRBJ1-4, with a weak D call TRBD1 (6 bases). V gave up 5 bases and J gave up 8 bases, with 15 bases separating them. CDR3 size: 14 residues. The germline CDR1 and CDR2 sequences are LNHDA and SQIVND (reference sequence). CDR3 nucleotides: TGTGCCAGTAGTCTTGGGGGCCGGGGAGAAAAACTGTTTTTT. Residues: CASSLGGRGEKLFF.

This clonotype came up once. The chain employs TRBV4-1 and TRBJ2-1; D is tentatively TRBD1 or TRBD2 (6 bases each). This CDR3 contains 14 residues. CDR1 is MGHRA and CDR2 is YSYEKL in the germline V gene. V dropped 4 bases and J dropped 7 bases, with 14 bases sitting between them. DNA of the CDR3: TGCGCCAGCAGCCCGCTGATAGGGGGGAATGAGCAGTTCTTC. This sequence encodes CASSPLIGGNEQFF.

The rearrangement joins TRBV4-1 to TRBJ1-2, with 7 positions matching TRBD1. The ends lost 2 bases at V and 6 bases at J; junction bases unmatched: 6. This CDR3 is 14 amino acids long. Germline CDR1 MGHRA, CDR2 YSYEKL. In nucleotides, the CDR3 is TGCGCCAGCAGCCAAAAACCAGGGGGGCATGGCTACACCTTC. This encodes CASSQKPGGHGYTF.